This TCR beta chain was captured in a study of response to subunit inactivated influenza vaccine. TCRdb reprocessed the RT-PCR reads via MiXCR and lists one record per CDR3 protein. The sample contains around 850,000 distinct CDR3 sequences, roughly 20% of which appear only once. The CDR3 sequence is 13 residues long. V was pared by 3 bases and J by 2 bases, with 11 bases between. From germline, CDR1 is DFQATT and CDR2 SNEGSKA (reference sequence). Whole-study results and caveats: The authors suggested that every seasonal influenza vaccination recruits few new T cells.

There are a few counts of this clonotype. Its antigen is as yet unknown. This clonotype was obtained from a middle-aged man who received an inactivated influenza vaccine. The chain couples TRBV20-1 to TRBJ2-7; D perhaps matches TRBD1 (6 bases). The input for sequencing was PBMCs from blood, taken more than 4 days after vaccination. CDR3 sequence reads: CSARETGPYEQYF. CDR3 DNA sequence: TGCAGTGCTAGGGAGACAGGACCCTACGAGCAGTACTTC.